Following are 31 T cell receptor beta chains from one sample sequenced in a study of blood T cell repertoires in COVID-19 (dated by TCRdb to about 2020). Libraries were built with the immunoSEQ multiplex PCR assay. TCRdb re-hosts the immuneACCESS table, in-frame sequences only. Its copies lack some clones; in the studies checked, an unresolved V gene accounts for under half of them, and the cause for the rest is not known. The sample table shows a few hundred thousand clones, and 70% to 90% are seen once. About 6.2% of the sample belongs to the ten largest clones. The sample was PBMCs or T cells enriched from blood (not recorded which). These receptors were collected from a woman aged 45 to 65 who had been exposed to COVID-19.

The V call is TRBV10-3, the J call TRBJ1-3; D is perhaps TRBD1 (6 bases). The CDR3 length is 14 residues. Deletions cut 7 bases from V and 4 bases from J, with 14 bases between. Germline V gene lookup returns CDR1 ENHRY and CDR2 SYGVKD. The CDR3 nucleotides are TGTGCCATCACTTCACAGGGAGCCGGAAACACCATATATTTT. This translates into CAITSQGAGNTIYF.

The chain recombines TRBV25-1 with TRBJ2-7; D gene uncertain. Trimming cost V 4 bases and J 3 bases, with 4 bases left between them. Germline V gene lookup returns CDR1 MGHDK and CDR2 SYGVNS. The CDR3 covers 11 residues. The CDR3 DNA is TGTGCCAGCAGTGCGTACTACGAGCAGTACTTC. It specifies CASSAYYEQYF.

This clone was seen more than once but under ten times. The rearrangement links TRBV29-1 to TRBJ1-1; D is possibly TRBD1 (5 bases). Germline values: CDR1 SQVTM, CDR2 ANQGSEA. Trimming shortened V by 0 bases and J by 8 bases, and 10 bases separated the two germline ends. The CDR3 totals 12 residues. The CDR3 nucleotides read TGCAGCGTTGAAGAGACAGTGGAGGAAGCTTTCTTT. Translating it yields CSVEETVEEAFF.

The J gene is TRBJ2-1, the V gene TRBV7-9; 7 bases match TRBD1. Germline loops: CDR1 SEHNR, CDR2 FQNEAQ (reference sequence). The length of the CDR3 is 13 residues. Germline trimming cut 5 bases from V and 7 bases from J; bases unmatched to any gene: 5. The chain's CDR3 is CASSPRQGNEQFF. The CDR3, as DNA: TGTGCCAGCAGCCCCCGACAGGGAAATGAGCAGTTCTTC.

This chain links TRBV3-1 (or the pseudogene TRBV3-2) with TRBJ1-1; D is unresolved. CDR3 length equals 15 residues. Germline loops: CDR1 LGHDT, CDR2 YNNKEL (reference sequence). With 5 bases removed from V and 4 bases from J, the gap between germline ends came to 17 bases. The CDR3 sequence is CASSATGVKGTEAFF. As DNA, the CDR3 is TGTGCCAGCAGCGCTACCGGGGTTAAAGGCACTGAAGCTTTCTTT.

This chain joins TRBV10-1 and TRBJ2-3, with 8 positions matching TRBD2. There are 13 residues in the CDR3. Germline lookup yields CDR1 WNHNN and CDR2 SYGVQD (reference sequence). V trimming: 8 bases; J trimming: 2 bases; junction bases outside the gene matches: 3. The CDR3 loop reads CASCSGDTDTQYF. In DNA form, the CDR3 reads TGCGCCAGCTGTAGCGGGGACACAGATACGCAGTATTTT.

This clone appeared a few times. The rearrangement uses TRBV14 and TRBJ2-4; 9 bases align to TRBD1. Trimming removed 1 base from V and 8 bases from J; junction bases left unmatched: 12. The V gene's germline CDR1 is SGHDN and CDR2 FVKESK. The CDR3 is 17 amino acids. Here the CDR3 reads CASSQAGTGSGRHIQYF. In nucleotides, the CDR3 is TGTGCCAGCAGCCAAGCAGGGACAGGGAGCGGTAGGCACATTCAGTACTTC.

This rearrangement joins TRBV7-2 to TRBJ1-1; no firm D call. This CDR3 spans 13 amino acids. V lost 1 base to trimming and J lost 0 bases, with 3 bases between them. Germline values: CDR1 SGHTA, CDR2 FQGNSA. The CDR3 sequence is CASSLDMNTEAFF. The CDR3 bases are TGTGCCAGCAGCTTAGACATGAACACTGAAGCTTTCTTT. The variable domain in full, with the rest retrieved from reference TRBV7-2 and TRBJ1-1, is GAGVSQSPSNKVTEKGKDVELRCDPISGHTALYWYRQSLGQGLEFLIYFQGNSAPDKSGLPSDRFSAERTGGSVSTLTIQRTQQEDSAVYLCASSLDMNTEAFFGQGTRLTVV.

V gene TRBV6-1 combines with J gene TRBJ1-2; D gene unclear. Germline V gene data show CDR1 as MNHNS and CDR2 as SASEGT. This CDR3 contains 15 residues. The germline V and J ends were trimmed by 2 bases and 2 bases, with 12 bases remaining between them. The CDR3 reads CASSEPPGKNYGYTF. The CDR3 DNA sequence: TGTGCCAGCAGTGAACCCCCGGGGAAAAACTATGGCTACACCTTC.

The J gene is TRBJ1-1, the V gene TRBV9; no clear D. Between the trimmed V and J ends, which lost 0 bases and 5 bases, there was a span of 14 bases. The CDR3 consists of 15 residues. The germline gives CDR1 SGDLS, CDR2 YYNGEE. CDR3 coding DNA: TGTGCCAGCAGCGTAGCTTCGGAGAGAATGACTGAAGCTTTCTTT. It translates to CASSVASERMTEAFF.

The chain is built from TRBV5-1 and TRBJ1-1, with D possibly matching TRBD1 (6 bases). CDR1 SGHRS and CDR2 YFSETQ come from the germline V gene. V lost 4 bases, J lost 2 bases, and 18 bases lay in between. The CDR3 is 16 amino acids. The CDR3 sequence: CASSTSVRGGNTEAFF. The CDR3 DNA sequence: TGCGCCAGCAGCACCTCGGTCCGGGGGGGCAACACTGAAGCTTTCTTT.

The rearrangement joins TRBV5-6 to TRBJ2-3; D not certain. Per the germline V gene, CDR1 is SGHDT and CDR2 is YYEEEE. The V end was cut by 2 bases, the J end by 6 bases, with 4 bases between. This CDR3 has 11 residues. CDR3 residues: CASSLADTQYF. The CDR3 DNA reads TGTGCCAGCAGCTTAGCTGATACGCAGTATTTT. The full variable domain, completed using reference TRBV5-6 and TRBJ2-3, is DAGVTQSPTHLIKTRGQQVTLRCSPKSGHDTVSWYQQALGQGPQFIFQYYEEEERQRGNFPDRFSGHQFPNYSSELNVNALLLGDSALYLCASSLADTQYFGPGTRLTVL.

The V call is TRBV2, the J call TRBJ1-2; 9 bases agree with TRBD1. V lost 6 bases to trimming and J lost 2 bases; unmatched junction nucleotides: 4. The CDR3 loop spans 14 amino acids. Germline-derived CDR1 and CDR2 are SNHLY and FYNNEI. Written as DNA, the CDR3 is TGTGCCAGCAGCACCGGGACAGGGAACTATGGCTACACCTTC. Amino acid sequence: CASSTGTGNYGYTF.

This chain joins TRBV11-2 and TRBJ2-2; TRBD1 might be the D (6 bases). The germline gives CDR1 SGHAT, CDR2 FQNNGV. The CDR3 runs 16 residues. Trimming took 3 bases from V and 4 from J, leaving 15 bases between them. This CDR3 is CASSFGRDKRTGELFF. The CDR3 DNA sequence: TGTGCCAGCAGCTTCGGCCGGGACAAACGCACCGGGGAGCTGTTTTTT.

The chain employs TRBV7-9 and TRBJ1-6; 7 positions match TRBD1. CDR1 SEHNR and CDR2 FQNEAQ come from the germline V gene (reference sequence). CDR3 length equals 16 residues. V shed 0 bases, J shed 6 bases, and the junction held 5 bases outside the gene matches. The CDR3 nucleotides are TGTGCCAGCAGCTTAGCGGCTTCAGGGGGTAATTCACCCCTCCACTTT. Amino acid sequence: CASSLAASGGNSPLHF.

The chain is built from TRBV29-1 and TRBJ1-3, with D maybe TRBD1 (6 bases). CDR1 is SQVTM, CDR2 ANQGSEA, per germline. The CDR3 is 12 amino acids. Trimming cost V 7 bases and J 2 bases, with 9 bases left between them. The CDR3 coding sequence is TGCAGCGCTCCAGGGGCTGGAAACACCATATATTTT. It codes for CSAPGAGNTIYF.

The rearrangement joins TRBV9 to TRBJ2-6; 7 nucleotides agree with TRBD1. This CDR3 spans 15 amino acids. After removal of 4 bases from V and 3 bases from J, the junction contained 4 bases not matched to a gene. Germline V gene lookup returns CDR1 SGDLS and CDR2 YYNGEE. CDR3 in amino acids: CASSPGGSGANVLTF. The CDR3 DNA follows: TGTGCCAGCAGCCCAGGGGGTAGTGGGGCCAACGTCCTGACTTTC.

The genes are TRBV28 and TRBJ1-3; no clear D gene. Germline V gene sequence: CDR1 MDHEN, CDR2 SYDVKM. This CDR3 is built from 15 residues. V lost 5 bases, J lost 2 bases, and 13 bases lay in between. As DNA, the CDR3 is TGTGCCAGCAGTCCCCCGGGGTTAGCTGGAAACACCATATATTTT. It encodes CASSPPGLAGNTIYF. The full variable domain, its missing parts supplied by reference TRBV28 and TRBJ1-3, is DVKVTQSSRYLVKRTGEKVFLECVQDMDHENMFWYRQDPGLGLRLIYFSYDVKMKEKGDIPEGYSVSREKKERFSLILESASTNQTSMYLCASSPPGLAGNTIYFGEGSWLTVV.

This chain uses TRBV7-9 with TRBJ1-5; unclear D gene. Trimming took 1 base from V and 10 from J, leaving 11 bases between them. The length of the CDR3 is 13 residues. The germline V gene encodes CDR1 SEHNR and CDR2 FQNEAQ (reference sequence). CDR3 in amino acids: CASSLGEARPQHF. CDR3 DNA sequence: TGTGCCAGCAGCTTAGGGGAGGCACGACCCCAGCATTTT.

The chain couples TRBV27 to TRBJ2-3; a weak D match, TRBD2 (6 bases). The CDR3 runs 17 residues. Germline loops: CDR1 MNHEY, CDR2 SMNVEV (reference sequence). Trimming took 2 bases from V and 8 from J, leaving 23 bases between them. Here the CDR3 DNA reads TGTGCCAGCAGTTTACGGACTCTAGCGTCGGCGGGAAGTACGCAGTATTTT. Translating gives CASSLRTLASAGSTQYF.

The table lists this clone with a count of one. In DNA, the CDR3 is TGCGCCAGCATCCCTGACAGTGGCTATGGCTACACCTTC. Its translation: CASIPDSGYGYTF. The chain couples TRBV5-1 to TRBJ1-2; TRBD1 might be the D (5 bases). The CDR3 sequence is 13 residues long. In germline, CDR1 is SGHRS, CDR2 YFSETQ. With 6 bases removed from V and 4 bases from J, the gap between germline ends came to 13 bases.

CDR3 coding DNA: TGCGCCAGCAGCCTAACAGGGGGACAGGGAGGATCACCCCTCCACTTT. Translation gives CASSLTGGQGGSPLHF. The chain links TRBV5-1 to TRBJ1-6, with TRBD1 matching 9 bases. Germline V lookup: CDR1 SGHRS, CDR2 YFSETQ. The trim removed 4 bases at V and 10 bases at J, leaving 12 bases unmatched. The length of the CDR3 is 16 residues.

V usage is TRBV19 and J usage is TRBJ1-5; D uncertain. Germline CDR1 is LNHDA and CDR2 is SQIVND (reference sequence). This CDR3 has 14 residues. The V gene lost 3 bases and the J gene lost 1 base, with 7 bases spanning the gap. The CDR3 region is CASSITASNQPQHF. CDR3 nucleotides: TGTGCCAGTAGTATTACTGCGAGCAATCAGCCCCAGCATTTT.

This clone has more than one count but fewer than ten. This sequence joins TRBV3-1 (or the pseudogene TRBV3-2) and TRBJ1-1; 12 bases fit TRBD1. With V trimmed by 4 bases and J by 4 bases, 7 bases remained unmatched. Per germline, CDR1 LGHDT and CDR2 YNNKEL (reference sequence). The CDR3 contains 16 residues. CDR3 bases: TGTGCCAGCAGCCCAGGGACAGGGGGCTGGAGCACTGAAGCTTTCTTT. It encodes CASSPGTGGWSTEAFF.

This clone was seen just once. This chain links TRBV18 with TRBJ1-1, with 8 bases identical to TRBD1. Germline CDR1 and CDR2: KGHSH and LQKENI. The CDR3 is 15 residues long. V dropped 2 bases and J dropped 0; count of bases not matched to a gene: 2. The CDR3, as DNA: TGTGCCAGCTCACCAGGACAGGGATTGAACACTGAAGCTTTCTTT. Its translation: CASSPGQGLNTEAFF.

This chain links TRBV30 with TRBJ2-5; 10 nucleotides line up with TRBD2. The V gene's germline CDR1 is GTSNPN and CDR2 SVGIG (reference sequence). The CDR3 covers 16 residues. The V and J ends lost 3 bases and 2 bases, in that order; junction bases with no gene match: 9. The CDR3 reads CAWRPGLAVTQETQYF. The CDR3 nucleotides read TGTGCCTGGAGACCCGGACTAGCGGTTACTCAAGAGACCCAGTACTTC. Together with reference TRBV30 and TRBJ2-5, the CDR3 gives the full variable domain: SQTIHQWPATLVQPVGSPLSLECTVEGTSNPNLYWYRQAAGRGLQLLFYSVGIGQISSEVPQNLSASRPQDRQFILSSKKLLLSDSGFYLCAWRPGLAVTQETQYFGPGTRLLVL.

The rearrangement joins TRBV5-8 to TRBJ2-2, with D uncertain. The germline gives CDR1 SGHTS, CDR2 YDEGEE. Trimming took 4 bases from V and 2 from J, leaving 9 bases between them. The CDR3 runs to 14 residues. Here the CDR3 reads CASSAYRNTGELFF. In nucleotides, the CDR3 is TGTGCCAGCAGCGCCTACAGAAACACCGGGGAGCTGTTTTTT.

This clone has only a few counts. The chain links TRBV5-1 to TRBJ2-5; D is perhaps TRBD2 (5 bases). CDR1 and CDR2 (germline): SGHRS, YFSETQ. This CDR3 contains 14 residues. V dropped 9 bases and J dropped 5 bases, with 20 bases sitting between them. The CDR3 coding sequence is TGCGCCACCTCCGCGACGGGGTGGCTGGAGACCCAGTACTTC. This translates into CATSATGWLETQYF.

This clone has a handful of counts. This chain links TRBV6-5 with TRBJ1-2; the D is unclear. The CDR3 has 12 amino acids. In germline, CDR1 is MNHEY, CDR2 SVGAGI. This CDR3 is CAHTRGGYGYTF. The CDR3 nucleotides read TGTGCACACACTCGGGGTGGCTATGGCTACACCTTC.

The chain recombines TRBV5-1 with TRBJ1-6; no reliable D call. CDR3 length: 17 amino acids. Deletions cut 0 bases from V and 0 bases from J, with 10 bases between. CDR1 is SGHRS, CDR2 YFSETQ, per germline. In DNA form, the CDR3 reads TGCGCCAGCAGCTTGGGGGTTACGGGCTCCTATAATTCACCCCTCCACTTT. Protein sequence: CASSLGVTGSYNSPLHF.

The J gene is TRBJ1-2, the V gene TRBV27; the match to TRBD1 covers 8 bases. Germline assignment: CDR1 MNHEY and CDR2 SMNVEV (reference sequence). CDR3 size: 14 residues. V gave up 6 bases and J gave up 4 bases; unmatched junction bases: 7. The CDR3 DNA follows: TGTGCCAGCAGGAGCCCGGACAGGGCCTATGGCTACACCTTC. It specifies CASRSPDRAYGYTF.